This TCR beta chain was sequenced in a study of technical replicates of blood from a few donors. TCRdb's copy holds only in-frame clones and misses some; the assay was immunoSEQ multiplex PCR. The table shows 70,000 to 80,000 clones, with roughly 90% occurring only once. Germline-derived CDR1 and CDR2 are SGHTA and FQGTGA. The V segment lost 6 bases and the J segment 2 bases; nucleotides outside the gene matches: 10. The CDR3 sequence is 15 residues long. Sequenced: T cells isolated from PBMCs. The sequence was collected from a human donor in good health. V is TRBV7-3 and J is TRBJ2-7; 7 positions match TRBD1. The DNA for the CDR3 is TGTGCCAGCAGTCCCGGGACAGTCGTTGCCTACGAGCAGTACTTC. This translates into CASSPGTVVAYEQYF.